Sequencing of this T cell receptor beta chain was carried out in a study of cytomegalovirus exposure and HLA in healthy donors. J lost 5 bases, V lost 1 base, and 10 bases had no gene match. Germline CDR1 and CDR2: LNHNV and YYDKDF (reference sequence). The CDR3 is 17 amino acids. Both 60 Vbeta primers and 13 Jbeta primers went into the PCR. Method: immunoSEQ multiplex PCR; TCRdb's copy keeps in-frame clones and lacks some. The repertoire holds about 140,000 clones, 75% to 80% seen once, with 4.9% in the top ten. The sequenced sample was PBMCs. The V gene is TRBV15, the J gene TRBJ2-7, with 11 bases matching TRBD1. This clonotype was obtained from a woman aged 45 to 65 in good health and CMV-seronegative. The CDR3 reads CATSRGTPGQGVHEQYF. The CDR3 DNA follows: TGTGCCACCAGCAGAGGCACGCCGGGACAGGGGGTCCACGAGCAGTACTTC. The variable domain in full, completed from reference TRBV15 and TRBJ2-7, reads DAMVIQNPRYQVTQFGKPVTLSCSQTLNHNVMYWYQQKSSQAPKLLFHYYDKDFNNEADTPDNFQSRRPNTSFCFLDIRSPGLGDTAMYLCATSRGTPGQGVHEQYFGPGTRLTVT.